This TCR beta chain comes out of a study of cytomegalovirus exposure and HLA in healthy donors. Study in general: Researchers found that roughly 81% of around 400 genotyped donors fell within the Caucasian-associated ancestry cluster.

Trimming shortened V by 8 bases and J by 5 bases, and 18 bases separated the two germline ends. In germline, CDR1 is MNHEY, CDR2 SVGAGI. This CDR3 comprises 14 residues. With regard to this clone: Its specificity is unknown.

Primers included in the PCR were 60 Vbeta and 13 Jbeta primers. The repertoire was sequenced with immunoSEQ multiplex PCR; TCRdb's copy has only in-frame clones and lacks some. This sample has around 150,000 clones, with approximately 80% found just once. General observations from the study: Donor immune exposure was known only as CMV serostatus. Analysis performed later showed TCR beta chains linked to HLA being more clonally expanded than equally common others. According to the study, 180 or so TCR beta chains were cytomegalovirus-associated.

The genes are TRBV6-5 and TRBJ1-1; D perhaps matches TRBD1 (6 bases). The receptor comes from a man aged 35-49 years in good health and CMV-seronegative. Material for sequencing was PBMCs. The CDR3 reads CASCDQGFDTEAFF. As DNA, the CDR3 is TGTGCCAGCTGTGATCAGGGGTTTGATACTGAAGCTTTCTTT.